These T cell receptor beta chains were read from a single sample in a study of cytomegalovirus exposure and HLA in healthy donors. The repertoire was sequenced with immunoSEQ multiplex PCR; TCRdb's copy has only in-frame clones and lacks some. The sample holds about 77,000 clones, roughly 74% seen once. The specimen sequenced was PBMCs. The receptors here all came from a man aged 35 to 55 in good health and CMV-seronegative. CDR3s include the opening cysteine and the closing phenylalanine or tryptophan. The D gene is left open where the match is weak. Where a row states a size, it is once, few, many or the class of an expanded clone; other rows omit it.

.	TRBV6-1	.	TRBJ1-2	15	TGTGCCAGCAGTCACCGGGGACTTGGGAACTATGGCTACACCTTC	CASSHRGLGNYGYTF
TRBD1	TRBV6-6	.	TRBJ2-3	14	TGTGCCAGCAGTGTGACAGGGGGAGTAGATACGCAGTATTTT	CASSVTGGVDTQYF
TRBD1	TRBV7-9	.	TRBJ1-4	15	TGTGCCAGCAGCAACAAAGGACAGGGGGTCGAAAAACTGTTTTTT	CASSNKGQGVEKLFF
TRBD2	TRBV7-9	.	TRBJ2-1	18	TGTTCCAGCAGCTTACCCTTCAGACTAGCGGGGGGGATGAATGAGCAGTTCTTC	CSSSLPFRLAGGMNEQFF
TRBD1	TRBV7-9	.	TRBJ1-3	16	TGTGCCAGCAGCCCGGGACAGGGGACGCTTGGAAACACCATATATTTT	CASSPGQGTLGNTIYF
.	TRBV2	.	TRBJ2-5	15	TGTGCCAGCAGCCGACAGCCACGCGGGGTCGAGACCCAGTACTTC	CASSRQPRGVETQYF
TRBD1	TRBV6-5	.	TRBJ1-3	15	TGTGCCAGCAGTACGGACAGGGGGAACGGAAACACCATATATTTT	CASSTDRGNGNTIYF
.	TRBV19	.	TRBJ1-3	15	TGTGCCAGTAGTATAGCTCCCGGCTCTGGAAACACCATATATTTT	CASSIAPGSGNTIYF
.	TRBV6-6	.	TRBJ2-7	14	TGTGCCTCCGGGGGTGCGGAGGAAGTGGGAGAGCAGTACTTC	CASGGAEEVGEQYF
.	TRBV11-2	.	TRBJ1-1	11	TGTGCCAGCAGCCCATACACTGAAGCTTTCTTT	CASSPYTEAFF
.	TRBV11-3	.	TRBJ1-1	15	TGTGCCAGCAGCTTAGATTACGGTCCGAACACTGAAGCTTTCTTT	CASSLDYGPNTEAFF
.	TRBV7-6	.	TRBJ1-5	13	TGTGCCAGCAGCCCTAACCATGAGGAGCCCCAGCATTTT	CASSPNHEEPQHF
.	TRBV28	.	TRBJ1-2	14	TGTGCCAGCAGACCGGCAGGGACTGACTATGGCTACACCTTC	CASRPAGTDYGYTF
.	TRBV9	.	TRBJ1-6	14	TGTGCCAGCAGCGTAGAAACAGTTAATTCACCCCTCCACTTT	CASSVETVNSPLHF
TRBD1	TRBV2	.	TRBJ1-5	14	TGTGCCAGCAGCGGGGACACAGGGGATAAGCCCCAGCATTTT	CASSGDTGDKPQHF
.	TRBV2	.	TRBJ1-2	14	TGTGCCAGCAGTGAAGGGCAGAGGGATCATGGCTACACCTTC	CASSEGQRDHGYTF
.	TRBV11-3	.	TRBJ2-1	14	TGTGCCAGCAGCTTAGGGACAAGCCCACGGGAGCAGTTCTTC	CASSLGTSPREQFF
.	TRBV11-3	.	TRBJ2-2	16	TGTGCCAGCAGCCGACTCAGGGGCACGAACACCGGGGAGCTGTTTTTT	CASSRLRGTNTGELFF
.	TRBV9	.	TRBJ2-2	16	TGTGCCAGCAGCGTAGGGAGCGGAGCGAACACCGGGGAGCTGTTTTTT	CASSVGSGANTGELFF
.	TRBV9	.	TRBJ2-3	15	TGTGCCAGCAGCCCGACAGAGTGGCGCACAGATACGCAGTATTTT	CASSPTEWRTDTQYF
TRBD1	TRBV7-9	.	TRBJ2-5	16	TGTGCCAGCAGCTTCTGGACAGGGCCTTACCAAGAGACCCAGTACTTC	CASSFWTGPYQETQYF
TRBD1	TRBV14	.	TRBJ2-7	13	TGTGCCAGCAGCTACAGGGGCCCCTACGAGCAGTACTTC	CASSYRGPYEQYF
.	TRBV2	.	TRBJ1-6	13	TGTGCCAGCATAAACTCCTATAATTCACCCCTCCACTTT	CASINSYNSPLHF
TRBD1	TRBV5-4	.	TRBJ1-5	14	TGTGCCAGCAGCCCGGGACAGGGAGCAGAGCCCCGGCATTTT	CASSPGQGAEPRHF
TRBD1	TRBV5-1	.	TRBJ2-2	15	TGCGCCAGCAGCTGGGCAGGGGGGAACACCGGGGAGCTGTTTTTT	CASSWAGGNTGELFF
TRBD1	TRBV28	.	TRBJ2-1	16	TGTGCCAGCAGACAAGCCGGGCAGGGGGACTACAATGAGCAGTTCTTC	CASRQAGQGDYNEQFF
TRBD1	TRBV2	.	TRBJ2-5	15	TGTGCCAGCAACCTCGGACAGGGGGCTTGGGAGACCCAGTACTTC	CASNLGQGAWETQYF
.	TRBV5-1	.	TRBJ1-1	14	TGCGCCAGCAGCCCCCAAGCGAGCTCGGTTGAAGCTTTCTTT	CASSPQASSVEAFF
TRBD1	TRBV11-1	.	TRBJ1-1	15	TGTGCCAGCAGCCAAAGATCAGGGGGTGGCACTGAAGCTTTCTTT	CASSQRSGGGTEAFF
.	TRBV6-1	once	TRBJ2-4	12	TGTGCCAGCAGTGAAAACAGCAACATTCAGTACTTC	CASSENSNIQYF
TRBD2	TRBV6-6	.	TRBJ2-3	15	TGTGCCAGCAGTTCCCCAGGGAGGGGCACAGATACGCAGTATTTT	CASSSPGRGTDTQYF
TRBD1	TRBV18	few	TRBJ1-1	14	TGTGCCAGCTCAACAAATCAGGGGGAGACTGAAGCTTTCTTT	CASSTNQGETEAFF
TRBD2	TRBV4-2	.	TRBJ2-1	15	TGTGCCAGCAACCGCCCGAGCGGGGGAGACAATGAGCAGTTCTTC	CASNRPSGGDNEQFF
.	TRBV4-3	.	TRBJ2-3	14	TGCGCCAGCAGCCAAGGGATAGCCCCAGATACGCAGTATTTT	CASSQGIAPDTQYF
.	TRBV27	.	TRBJ2-7	15	TGTGCCAGCAGTTTAACGGGACATGGCTCTTGGGGGCAGTACTTC	CASSLTGHGSWGQYF
.	TRBV4-2	.	TRBJ1-4	16	TGTGCCAGCAGCCAAGGGATTCCAGGGGTTAATGAAAAACTGTTTTTT	CASSQGIPGVNEKLFF
.	TRBV7-2	.	TRBJ1-5	13	TGTGCCAGCAGCCCCCTCCAGTATCAGCCCCAGCATTTT	CASSPLQYQPQHF
TRBD1	TRBV7-9	.	TRBJ2-7	14	TGTGCCAGCAGCTTAGTCCAGGGGGCGCAAGAGCAGTACTTC	CASSLVQGAQEQYF
TRBD1	TRBV6-1	.	TRBJ1-3	15	TGTGCCAGCAGAAACAGGGGGCTTATCGGAAACACCATATATTTT	CASRNRGLIGNTIYF
.	TRBV2	.	TRBJ1-6	15	TGTGCCAGCAGGACGGGAGTCGGCTTTAATTCACCCCTCCACTTT	CASRTGVGFNSPLHF
.	TRBV29-1	.	TRBJ2-7	12	TGCAGCGCCAAAGGGGCAGCCTACGAGCAGTACTTC	CSAKGAAYEQYF
.	TRBV18	.	TRBJ2-4	14	TGTGCCAGCTCACCCTCGGGAGCCGGGGACATTCAGTACTTC	CASSPSGAGDIQYF
.	TRBV28	.	TRBJ1-4	15	TGTGCCAGCACCGAAGCCAGGGGCACTAATGAAAAACTGTTTTTT	CASTEARGTNEKLFF
.	TRBV7-8	few	TRBJ2-3	16	TGTGCCAGCAGCTTAGCCGGCAGGGTTATCACAGATACGCAGTATTTT	CASSLAGRVITDTQYF
.	TRBV6-4	once	TRBJ2-3	13	TGTGCCAGCAGTGAACAAGAAACAGATACGCAGTATTTT	CASSEQETDTQYF
TRBD2	TRBV5-1	.	TRBJ2-5	17	TGCGCCAGCAGCTTGTTGACTAGCGGGGGGTCTGGCGAGACCCAGTACTTC	CASSLLTSGGSGETQYF
TRBD2	TRBV11-1	.	TRBJ2-5	13	TGTGCCAGCAGCCGGACTAGCCGGGAGACCCAGTACTTC	CASSRTSRETQYF
.	TRBV29-1	.	TRBJ1-5	13	TGCAGCGTTGAAGGAGGCGAGGCTCAGCCCCAGCATTTT	CSVEGGEAQPQHF
.	TRBV7-7	few	TRBJ2-5	14	TGTGCTAGCAGCTCCGGACAAGACCAAGAGACCCAGTACTTC	CASSSGQDQETQYF
.	TRBV7-2	few	TRBJ2-7	14	TGTGCCAGCAGCTTAGAGGCGGTCGCCTACGAGCAGTACTTC	CASSLEAVAYEQYF
TRBD2	TRBV4-2	.	TRBJ2-3	16	TGTGCCAGCAGCCAAGATCAACTAGCGGGGGGGCGGGCGCAGTATTTT	CASSQDQLAGGRAQYF
TRBD2	TRBV7-3	.	TRBJ2-7	14	TGTGCCAGCAGCTACCACGGGGGGGCCTACGAGCAGTACTTC	CASSYHGGAYEQYF
.	TRBV11-2	.	TRBJ1-5	12	TGTGCCAGCAGCCCTAACAATCAGCCCCAGCATTTT	CASSPNNQPQHF
TRBD1	TRBV5-1	.	TRBJ2-7	15	TGCGCCAGCAGCTTGGCAGCCGGGACAGACAACGAGCAGTACTTC	CASSLAAGTDNEQYF
.	TRBV20-1	.	TRBJ2-1	11	TGCAGTGCTAGTCAATACAATGAGCAGTTCTTC	CSASQYNEQFF